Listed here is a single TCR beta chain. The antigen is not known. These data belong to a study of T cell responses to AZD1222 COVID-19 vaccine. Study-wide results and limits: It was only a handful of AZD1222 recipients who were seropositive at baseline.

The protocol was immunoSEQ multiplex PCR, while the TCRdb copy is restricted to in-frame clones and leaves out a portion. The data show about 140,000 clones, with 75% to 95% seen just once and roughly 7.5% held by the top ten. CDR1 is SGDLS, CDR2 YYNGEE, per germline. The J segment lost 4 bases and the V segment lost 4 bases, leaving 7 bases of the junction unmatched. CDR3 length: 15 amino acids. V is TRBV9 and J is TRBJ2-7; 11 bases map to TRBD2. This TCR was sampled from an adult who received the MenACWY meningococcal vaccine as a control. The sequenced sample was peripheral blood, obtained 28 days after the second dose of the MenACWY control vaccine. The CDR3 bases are TGTGCCAGCAGCCCAATAGCGGGAGGGCCTTACGAGCAGTACTTC. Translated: CASSPIAGGPYEQYF.